What follows describes a single T cell receptor beta chain. The target antigen is unknown. Here immunoSEQ multiplex PCR was the method, and the copy in TCRdb shows in-frame clones only, minus some. The sample gives about 79,000 clones, 80% of which show up once; less than 25% is in the top ten. This record comes from a study of T cell responses to AZD1222 COVID-19 vaccine. Study-wide results and limits: The sample set comprised mostly white British donors with more females, and clonal diversity was possibly underestimated. Spike-specific TCR repertoires showed rising breadth and depth after two AZD1222 doses. Mapped onto spike, vaccine-associated CD4 TCRs spanned it and were dominant at 160-218 and 743-854. Repertoires were obtained solely post-peak T cell response.

CDR3 length: 12 residues. V lost 8 bases to trimming and J lost 7 bases, with 11 bases between them. From germline, CDR1 is SNHLY and CDR2 FYNNEI. The sequence derives from an adult in good health. This chain joins TRBV2 and TRBJ2-2; tentatively, D is TRBD1 (6 bases). The sequencing here drew on peripheral blood, taken on day 0 of AZD1222 vaccination. CDR3 in amino acids: CASRGGSGELFF. For the CDR3, the DNA is TGTGCCAGCCGAGGGGGAAGCGGGGAGCTGTTTTTT.